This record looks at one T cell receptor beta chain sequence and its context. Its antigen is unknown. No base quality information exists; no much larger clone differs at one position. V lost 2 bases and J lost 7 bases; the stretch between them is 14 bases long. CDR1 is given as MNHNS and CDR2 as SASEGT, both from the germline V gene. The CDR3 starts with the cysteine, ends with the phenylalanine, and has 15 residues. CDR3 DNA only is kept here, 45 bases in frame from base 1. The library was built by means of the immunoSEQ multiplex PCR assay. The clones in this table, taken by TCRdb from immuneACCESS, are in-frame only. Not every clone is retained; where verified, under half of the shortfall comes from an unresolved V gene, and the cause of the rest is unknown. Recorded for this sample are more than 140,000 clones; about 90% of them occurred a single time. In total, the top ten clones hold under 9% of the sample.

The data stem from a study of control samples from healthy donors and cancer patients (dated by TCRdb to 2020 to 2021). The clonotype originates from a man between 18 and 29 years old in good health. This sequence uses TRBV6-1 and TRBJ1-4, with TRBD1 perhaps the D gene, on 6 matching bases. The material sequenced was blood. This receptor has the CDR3 CASSEFIGGTEKLFF. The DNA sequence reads TGTGCCAGCAGTGAATTTATAGGGGGGACTGAAAAACTGTTTTTT.